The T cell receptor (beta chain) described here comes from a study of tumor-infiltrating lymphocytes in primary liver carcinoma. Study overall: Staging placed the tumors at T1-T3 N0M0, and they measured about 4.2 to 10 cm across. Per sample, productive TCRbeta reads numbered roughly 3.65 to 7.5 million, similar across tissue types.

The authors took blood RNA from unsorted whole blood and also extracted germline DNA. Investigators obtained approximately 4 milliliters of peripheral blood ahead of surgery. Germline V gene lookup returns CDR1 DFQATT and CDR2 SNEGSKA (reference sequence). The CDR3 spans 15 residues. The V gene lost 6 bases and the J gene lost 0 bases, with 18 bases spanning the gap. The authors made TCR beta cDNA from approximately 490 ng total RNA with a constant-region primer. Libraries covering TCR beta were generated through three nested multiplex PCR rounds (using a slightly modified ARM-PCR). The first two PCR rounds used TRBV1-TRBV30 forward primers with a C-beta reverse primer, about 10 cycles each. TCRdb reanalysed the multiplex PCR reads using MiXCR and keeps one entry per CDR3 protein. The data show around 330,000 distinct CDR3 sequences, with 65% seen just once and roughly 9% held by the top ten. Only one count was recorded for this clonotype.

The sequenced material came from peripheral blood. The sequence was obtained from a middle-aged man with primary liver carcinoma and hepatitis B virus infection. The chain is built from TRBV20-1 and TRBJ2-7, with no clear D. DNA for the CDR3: TGCAGTGCCCTCATCTGGCAGGCCGGCTCCTACGAGCAGTACTTC. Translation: CSALIWQAGSYEQYF.